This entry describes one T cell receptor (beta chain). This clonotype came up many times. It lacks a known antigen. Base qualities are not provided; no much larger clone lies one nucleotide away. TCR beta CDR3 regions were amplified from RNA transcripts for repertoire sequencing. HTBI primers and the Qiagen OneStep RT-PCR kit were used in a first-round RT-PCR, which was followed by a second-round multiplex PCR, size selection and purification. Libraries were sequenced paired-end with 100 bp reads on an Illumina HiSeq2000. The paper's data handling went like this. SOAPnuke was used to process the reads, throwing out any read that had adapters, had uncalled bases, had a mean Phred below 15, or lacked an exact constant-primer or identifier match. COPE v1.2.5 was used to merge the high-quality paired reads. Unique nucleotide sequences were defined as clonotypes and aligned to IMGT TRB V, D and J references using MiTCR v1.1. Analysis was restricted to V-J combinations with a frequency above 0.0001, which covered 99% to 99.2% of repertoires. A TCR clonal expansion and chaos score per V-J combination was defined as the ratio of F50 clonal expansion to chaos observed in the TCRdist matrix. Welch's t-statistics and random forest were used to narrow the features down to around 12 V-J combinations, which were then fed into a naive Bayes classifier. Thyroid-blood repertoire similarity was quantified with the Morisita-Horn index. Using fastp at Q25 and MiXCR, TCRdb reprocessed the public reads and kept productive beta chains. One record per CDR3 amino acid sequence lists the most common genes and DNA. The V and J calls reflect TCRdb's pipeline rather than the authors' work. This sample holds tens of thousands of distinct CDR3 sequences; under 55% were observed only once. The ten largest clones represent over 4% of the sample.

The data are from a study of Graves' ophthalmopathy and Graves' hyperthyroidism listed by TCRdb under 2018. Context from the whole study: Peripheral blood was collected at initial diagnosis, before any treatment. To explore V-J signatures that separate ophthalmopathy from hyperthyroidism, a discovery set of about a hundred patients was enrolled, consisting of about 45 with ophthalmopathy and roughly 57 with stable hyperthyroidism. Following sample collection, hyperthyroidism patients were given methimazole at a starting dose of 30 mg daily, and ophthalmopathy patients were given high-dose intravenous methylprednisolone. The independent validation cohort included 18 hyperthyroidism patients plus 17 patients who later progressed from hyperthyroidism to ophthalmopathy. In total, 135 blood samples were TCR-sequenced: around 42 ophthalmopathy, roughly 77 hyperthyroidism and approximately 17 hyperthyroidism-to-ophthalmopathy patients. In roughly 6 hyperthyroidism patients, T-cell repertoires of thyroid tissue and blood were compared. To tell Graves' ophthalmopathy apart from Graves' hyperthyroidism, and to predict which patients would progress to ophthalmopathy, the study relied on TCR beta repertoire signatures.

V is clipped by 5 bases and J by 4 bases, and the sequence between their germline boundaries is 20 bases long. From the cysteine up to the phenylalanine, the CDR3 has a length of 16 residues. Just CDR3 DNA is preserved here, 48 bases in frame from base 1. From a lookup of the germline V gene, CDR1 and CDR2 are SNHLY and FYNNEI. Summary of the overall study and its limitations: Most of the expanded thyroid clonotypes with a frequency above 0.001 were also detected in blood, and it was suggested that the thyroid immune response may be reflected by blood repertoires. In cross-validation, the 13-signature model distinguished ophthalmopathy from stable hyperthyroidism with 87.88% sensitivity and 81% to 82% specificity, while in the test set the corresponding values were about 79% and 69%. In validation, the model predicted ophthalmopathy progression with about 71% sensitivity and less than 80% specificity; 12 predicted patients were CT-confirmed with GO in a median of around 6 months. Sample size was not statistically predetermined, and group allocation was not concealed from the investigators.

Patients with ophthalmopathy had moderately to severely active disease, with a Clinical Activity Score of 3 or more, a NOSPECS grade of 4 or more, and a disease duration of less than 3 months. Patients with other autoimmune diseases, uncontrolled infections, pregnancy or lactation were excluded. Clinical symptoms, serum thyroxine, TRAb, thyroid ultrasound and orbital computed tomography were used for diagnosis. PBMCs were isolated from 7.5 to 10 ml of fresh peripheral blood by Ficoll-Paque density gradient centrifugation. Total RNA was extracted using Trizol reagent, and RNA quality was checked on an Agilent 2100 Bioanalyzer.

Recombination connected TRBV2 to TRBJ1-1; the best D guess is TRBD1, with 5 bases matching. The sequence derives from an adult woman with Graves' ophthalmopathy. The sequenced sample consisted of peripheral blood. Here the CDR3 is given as CASSRGGVRWSTEAFF. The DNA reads TGTGCCAGCAGTCGGGGGGGAGTGCGATGGAGCACTGAAGCTTTCTTT.